The 20 T cell receptor beta chains presented below share a single source sample, sequenced in a study of beta chain features in type 1 diabetes. As every portion of the isolated RNA was reverse transcribed, the sequencing read expressed TCRB transcripts. Libraries were prepared by immunoSEQ multiplex PCR; TCRdb keeps only in-frame clonotypes and omits some of them. The sample carries about 320,000 clones, about 14% recorded once. Sequencing was performed on central memory CD4+ T cells from blood. These receptors all stem from a young man in good health.

This clone was seen a handful of times. The chain couples TRBV28 to TRBJ1-2; D is possibly TRBD1 (5 bases). This CDR3 is 13 amino acids long. Between the trimmed V and J ends, which lost 10 bases and 4 bases, there was a span of 16 bases. Germline V gene data show CDR1 as MDHEN and CDR2 as SYDVKM. The CDR3 coding sequence is TGTGCCACCCTCGGCGGGGCGGGCTATGGCTACACCTTC. Protein sequence: CATLGGAGYGYTF.

In its sample, this clone was seen a few times. V is TRBV7-9 and J is TRBJ2-6; 8 positions agree with TRBD1. Germline V CDR1 and CDR2: SEHNR, FQNEAQ (reference sequence). The CDR3 contains 15 residues. With 5 bases clipped from V and 4 bases from J, the junction kept 4 bases outside the gene matches. CDR3 loop: CASSEGQVGANVLTF. The CDR3 DNA sequence: TGTGCCAGCAGCGAGGGACAGGTGGGGGCCAACGTCCTGACTTTC.

This clone came up a few times. This chain uses TRBV19 with TRBJ2-7; D is undetermined. This CDR3 has 13 residues. Germline lookup yields CDR1 LNHDA and CDR2 SQIVND (reference sequence). V lost 2 bases to trimming and J lost 3 bases, with 8 bases between them. CDR3 nucleotides: TGTGCCAGTAGTATAACGGCCAGCTACGAGCAGTACTTC. It yields the protein CASSITASYEQYF.

This clone was counted only a few times. The V call is TRBV6-6, the J call TRBJ1-2; D gene unclear. Germline lookup yields CDR1 MNHNY and CDR2 SVGAGI (reference sequence). This CDR3 contains 13 residues. With 4 bases removed from V and 0 bases from J, the gap between germline ends came to 6 bases. The chain's CDR3 is CASSLDSNYGYTF. The CDR3 DNA sequence: TGTGCCAGCAGTTTAGATTCTAACTATGGCTACACCTTC.

This clone has just a few counts. The rearrangement uses TRBV13 and TRBJ1-6; 8 bases agree with TRBD1. The CDR3 sequence is 19 residues long. J lost 9 bases, V lost 1 base, and 17 bases had no gene match. The germline gives CDR1 PRHDT, CDR2 FYEKMQ (reference sequence). In nucleotides, the CDR3 is TGTGCCAGCAGCTTAGTCCCCAGGGGGCGTACGAAAGAAGGTTCACCCCTCCACTTT. It yields the protein CASSLVPRGRTKEGSPLHF.

This clone turned up a few times. The V gene is TRBV10-3, the J gene TRBJ2-3, with no clear D. Per germline, CDR1 ENHRY and CDR2 SYGVKD. The CDR3 has 13 residues. V was trimmed by 9 bases and J by 4 bases, leaving 14 bases between them. The CDR3 nucleotides read TGTGCCATTCTTGCGGACCCGGCAGATACGCAGTATTTT. Amino acid sequence: CAILADPADTQYF.

This chain links TRBV6-6 with TRBJ2-1; D may be TRBD2 (6 bases). Germline CDR1 MNHNY, CDR2 SVGAGI (reference sequence). This CDR3 is 13 amino acids long. Trimming pared 7 bases from V and 1 base from J, leaving 8 bases between. The CDR3, as DNA: TGTGCCAGCAAGGGAGGATCCTACAATGAGCAGTTCTTC. The encoded protein is CASKGGSYNEQFF.

As concerns this clone: This same CDR3 is encoded by further DNA sequences in the sample. This rearrangement joins TRBV25-1 to TRBJ1-1; D is unresolved. The CDR3 is 11 amino acids. Per germline, CDR1 MGHDK and CDR2 SYGVNS. The V end lost 3 bases, the J end lost 11 bases, and 10 bases lay between the germline ends. CDR3: CASSEKGRAFF. For the CDR3, the DNA is TGTGCCAGCAGTGAGAAAGGACGGGCTTTCTTT.

This chain connects TRBV15 to TRBJ2-7; 7 nucleotides line up with TRBD2. The germline gives CDR1 LNHNV, CDR2 YYDKDF (reference sequence). This CDR3 is 15 amino acids long. Trimming cost V 5 bases and J 5 bases; bases outside gene matches: 12. CDR3 in DNA: TGTGCCACCAGCCTTGGGGGGGATTTTTCCCACGAGCAGTACTTC. It translates to CATSLGGDFSHEQYF.

This clone has only a few counts. The chain uses TRBV6-5 and TRBJ2-1; 12 positions match TRBD2. Per germline, CDR1 MNHEY and CDR2 SVGAGI. This CDR3 spans 15 amino acids. Trimming at V came to 5 bases and at J to 7 bases, leaving 6 bases not matched to a gene. Written as DNA, the CDR3 is TGTGCCAGCAGTCCGACTAGCGGGAGAACGAATGAGCAGTTCTTC. It specifies CASSPTSGRTNEQFF.

The chain employs TRBV19 and TRBJ1-1; D possibly corresponds to TRBD1 (5 bases). Germline V gene sequence: CDR1 LNHDA, CDR2 SQIVND (reference sequence). Trimming cost V 7 bases and J 3 bases, with 9 bases left between them. The CDR3 contains 12 residues. The CDR3 DNA follows: TGTGCCAGTAAGGCAGGGCACACTGAAGCTTTCTTT. It encodes CASKAGHTEAFF.

This clone occurred a few times. V and J are TRBV28 and TRBJ2-5; 9 bases match TRBD2. Trimming cost V 3 bases and J 0 bases; bases outside gene matches: 8. From germline, CDR1 is MDHEN and CDR2 SYDVKM. The CDR3 runs 17 residues. CDR3 sequence reads: CASSLGVAGDYQETQYF. The CDR3 DNA follows: TGTGCCAGCAGTTTGGGGGTAGCGGGAGACTACCAAGAGACCCAGTACTTC.

This clone came up a few times. V usage is TRBV6-1 and J usage is TRBJ2-2, with a possible D match to TRBD2 (5 bases). CDR3 length equals 14 residues. V lost 6 bases to trimming and J lost 1 base, with 9 bases between them. Per germline, CDR1 MNHNS and CDR2 SASEGT. CDR3 protein: CASRTRGNTGELFF. In DNA, the CDR3 is TGTGCCAGCAGAACCCGGGGGAACACCGGGGAGCTGTTTTTT.

The chain uses TRBV7-2 and TRBJ1-6, with 9 bases aligning to TRBD1. The ends lost 1 base at V and 7 bases at J; junction bases unmatched: 2. CDR3 length equals 15 residues. Per germline, CDR1 SGHTA and CDR2 FQGNSA. CDR3 sequence (DNA): TGTGCCAGCAGCTTAGGGGGACAGGGCAATTCACCCCTCCACTTT. As protein: CASSLGGQGNSPLHF.

This sequence joins TRBV14 and TRBJ2-3; TRBD2 agrees at 7 bases. Germline lookup yields CDR1 SGHDN and CDR2 FVKESK. J lost 4 bases, V lost 6 bases, and 10 bases had no gene match. The length of the CDR3 is 15 residues. In DNA form, the CDR3 reads TGTGCCAGCAGTCCTAACCGGGGGAGGGCAGATACGCAGTATTTT. Its translation is CASSPNRGRADTQYF.

This clone was seen repeatedly, ten times or more. This chain links TRBV6-6 with TRBJ2-5, with 10 bases aligning to TRBD1. CDR3 length: 16 amino acids. The trim removed 6 bases at V and 1 base at J, leaving 8 bases unmatched. CDR1 MNHNY and CDR2 SVGAGI come from the germline V gene (reference sequence). CDR3: CASRLGTGDGQETQYF. The DNA for the CDR3 is TGTGCCAGCAGACTAGGGACAGGGGACGGCCAAGAGACCCAGTACTTC.

This clone has just a few counts. The chain employs TRBV7-2 and TRBJ2-3; no clear D gene. V was clipped by 3 bases and J by 2 bases, with 9 bases between them. CDR3 length: 14 amino acids. Germline assignment: CDR1 SGHTA and CDR2 FQGNSA. The CDR3 coding sequence is TGTGCCAGCAGCTTCGCGGTGCCCACAGATACGCAGTATTTT. Amino acids: CASSFAVPTDTQYF. Supplemented by reference TRBV7-2 and TRBJ2-3, the full variable domain reads GAGVSQSPSNKVTEKGKDVELRCDPISGHTALYWYRQSLGQGLEFLIYFQGNSAPDKSGLPSDRFSAERTGGSVSTLTIQRTQQEDSAVYLCASSFAVPTDTQYFGPGTRLTVL.

This clone was found a few times. V and J are TRBV6-5 and TRBJ2-5; D not resolved. The CDR3 is made up of 14 amino acids. Germline CDR1 MNHEY, CDR2 SVGAGI. Trimming removed 2 bases from V and 1 base from J, with 8 bases in between. Here the CDR3 DNA reads TGTGCCAGCAGTTACCGTCTTAGCCAAGAGACCCAGTACTTC. This encodes CASSYRLSQETQYF.

The gene calls are TRBV9 and TRBJ2-5; 8 nucleotides match TRBD2. Per the germline V gene, CDR1 is SGDLS and CDR2 is YYNGEE. J lost 1 base, V lost 0 bases, and 8 bases had no gene match. The CDR3 length is 17 residues. CDR3 bases: TGTGCCAGCAGCGTAGGGGTAGCGGGACCCGTCCAAGAGACCCAGTACTTC. It is translated as CASSVGVAGPVQETQYF.

This clone was observed a handful of times. The chain couples TRBV19 to TRBJ2-1, with 10 bases lining up with TRBD2. The germline V gene encodes CDR1 LNHDA and CDR2 SQIVND (reference sequence). The CDR3 spans 15 residues. Germline trimming cut 10 bases from V and 5 bases from J; bases unmatched to any gene: 11. The CDR3 sequence: CATTPGLAVNNEQFF. In nucleotides, the CDR3 is TGTGCCACCACCCCCGGACTAGCGGTGAACAATGAGCAGTTCTTC.